The source of this TCR beta chain is a study of OX40 agonist ivuxolimab in advanced cancers. Profiled with immunoSEQ multiplex PCR; TCRdb holds only in-frame clones, not every one. The sample gives roughly 90,000 clones, approximately 90% of which show up once; around 0.35% is in the top ten. The CDR3 sequence is 14 residues long. Trimming took 3 bases from V and 1 from J, leaving 10 bases between them. Germline V gives CDR1 MDHEN, CDR2 SYDVKM. Material: CD4+ or CD8+ T cells sorted from blood, obtained in a trial of the OX40 agonist ivuxolimab. This sequence joins TRBV28 and TRBJ2-7; no firm D call. The sequence was collected from an adult with an advanced solid tumor such as melanoma, head and neck, liver or kidney cancer. The CDR3, as DNA: TGTGCCAGCAGTTTGAGTACACCGTCCTACGAGCAGTACTTC. This translates into CASSLSTPSYEQYF.